This T cell receptor (beta chain) was recovered during a study of blood T cell repertoires in COVID-19. Across the study: Specimens from acute and convalescent COVID-19 originated in the United States, Italy and Spain. PBMCs, B-cell-depleted T cells, or T cells provided the cDNA or gDNA that made up the material.

Patients at the Seattle site were enrolled during active infection and followed longitudinally. The CDR3 sequence is 13 residues long. V lost 7 bases to trimming and J lost 7 bases, with 13 bases between them. Germline V gene sequence: CDR1 MNHEY, CDR2 SMNVEV (reference sequence). Clones were sequenced by immunoSEQ multiplex PCR, and TCRdb holds only the in-frame ones, with some missing. Of around 280,000 clones in the sample, about nine tenths were seen once. Sequencing used peripheral blood. The sequence came from a woman younger than 45 with COVID-19, enrolled during active disease. The chain is built from TRBV27 and TRBJ2-2; tentative D call: TRBD1 (5 bases). CDR3 DNA: TGTGCCAGCAAAAGACAGATTTTCGGGGAGCTGTTTTTT. It is translated as CASKRQIFGELFF.